The 25 T cell receptor beta chains reported below all come from one sample, sequenced in a study of identifying expanded T cells in peripheral blood. TCRdb's table, derived via immunoSEQ multiplex PCR, lists solely in-frame clones and lacks some. The data contain approximately 120,000 clones, 88% of them singletons. The sequenced sample was blood. Every receptor here comes from a person aged 18 to 70 in good health.

The chain is built from TRBV2 and TRBJ2-3, with D tentatively TRBD1 (7 bases). CDR3 size: 16 residues. Trimming stripped 7 bases from V and 5 bases from J, with 22 bases between. CDR1 and CDR2 (germline): SNHLY, FYNNEI. CDR3 sequence: CASIGGYQGGRDTQYF. The CDR3 nucleotides are TGTGCCAGCATTGGCGGATATCAGGGGGGCAGAGATACGCAGTATTTT.

The chain carries TRBV7-9 and TRBJ1-1, with D hard to call. V gave up 4 bases and J gave up 10 bases, with 16 bases separating them. The length of the CDR3 is 13 residues. CDR1 is SEHNR, CDR2 FQNEAQ, per germline (reference sequence). In DNA, the CDR3 is TGTGCCAGCAGCTACGAGGGTGTCGGCGGAGCTTTCTTT. This codes for CASSYEGVGGAFF.

This chain links TRBV19 with TRBJ1-5; TRBD1 matches 7 bases. V lost 6 bases and J lost 4; bases outside the gene matches: 6. There are 14 residues in the CDR3. The V gene's germline CDR1 is LNHDA and CDR2 SQIVND (reference sequence). CDR3 amino acids: CASRGQVPNQPQHF. CDR3 nucleotides: TGTGCCAGTAGAGGACAGGTACCAAATCAGCCCCAGCATTTT. Supplemented by reference TRBV19 and TRBJ1-5, the full variable domain reads DGGITQSPKYLFRKEGQNVTLSCEQNLNHDAMYWYRQDPGQGLRLIYYSQIVNDFQKGDIAEGYSVSREKKESFPLTVTSAQKNPTAFYLCASRGQVPNQPQHFGDGTRLSIL.

This clone was counted a single time. The J gene is TRBJ2-7, the V gene TRBV10-3; D assignment may be TRBD1 or TRBD2 (5 bases each). Germline CDR1 is ENHRY and CDR2 is SYGVKD. The V end was cut by 6 bases, the J end by 0 bases, with 18 bases between. The CDR3 has 16 amino acids. The CDR3 is CAIRGTNTGRSYEQYF. The DNA of the CDR3 is TGTGCCATCAGGGGCACCAATACGGGGCGCTCCTACGAGCAGTACTTC.

The chain couples TRBV9 to TRBJ2-4; D gene unclear. With 4 bases removed from V and 2 bases from J, the gap between germline ends came to 7 bases. Germline V lookup: CDR1 SGDLS, CDR2 YYNGEE. This CDR3 comprises 13 residues. CDR3 sequence reads: CASSPLTKNIQYF. The CDR3 DNA reads as TGTGCCAGCAGCCCCTTAACCAAAAACATTCAGTACTTC.

Remarks on this clone: Relative to the germline gene, one junction end is altered; a read error may explain this. This chain joins TRBV2 and TRBJ1-4, with D unclear. The CDR3 has 13 residues. Germline CDR1 and CDR2: SNHLY and FYNNEI. The CDR3 reads CASSAESKEKLFF. CDR3 bases: TGTGCCAGCAGTGCGGAATCTAAAGAAAAACTGTTTTTT.

The chain carries TRBV28 and TRBJ2-7, with D uncertain. The V gene's germline CDR1 is MDHEN and CDR2 SYDVKM. This CDR3 is 12 amino acids long. Trimming pared 3 bases from V and 2 bases from J, leaving 5 bases between. In DNA form, the CDR3 reads TGTGCCAGCAGTTTGAAGCCCTACGAGCAGTACTTC. It specifies CASSLKPYEQYF.

The V call is TRBV11-2, the J call TRBJ1-2, with unresolved D. The CDR3 has 15 amino acids. Germline V gives CDR1 SGHAT, CDR2 FQNNGV. Trimming removed 0 bases from V and 7 bases from J, with 15 bases in between. CDR3 region: CASSLDQGNFRGYTF. In DNA form, the CDR3 reads TGTGCCAGCAGCTTAGATCAAGGGAATTTCCGTGGCTACACCTTC.

This chain connects TRBV7-9 to TRBJ1-4, with TRBD1 identical over 8 bases. The V gene end was trimmed by 11 bases and the J gene end by 7 bases; junction bases not matched to a gene: 6. CDR3 length equals 12 residues. Germline assignment: CDR1 SEHNR and CDR2 FQNEAQ (reference sequence). The DNA for the CDR3 is TGTGCCTGCCCCACAGGGGGTGAAAAACTGTTTTTT. Its translation: CACPTGGEKLFF.

The chain employs TRBV28 and TRBJ2-5; possibly TRBD2 for D (5 bases). The CDR3 spans 16 residues. Germline CDR1 and CDR2: MDHEN and SYDVKM. With 6 bases removed from V and 4 bases from J, the gap between germline ends came to 21 bases. The CDR3 loop is CASSPSGYPEGETQYF. CDR3 in DNA: TGTGCCAGCAGCCCGTCCGGCTATCCCGAGGGAGAGACCCAGTACTTC.

The chain links TRBV13 to TRBJ2-1; 9 bases map to TRBD1. V lost 5 bases to trimming and J lost 7 bases; unmatched junction nucleotides: 9. CDR1 and CDR2 (germline): PRHDT, FYEKMQ (reference sequence). The CDR3 consists of 15 residues. The CDR3 loop reads CASSEGDRVLNEQFF. The CDR3 DNA follows: TGTGCCAGCAGCGAAGGGGACAGGGTATTGAATGAGCAGTTCTTC.

This sequence joins TRBV2 and TRBJ2-5, with 9 nucleotides matching TRBD1. Looked up from germline, CDR1 is SNHLY and CDR2 is FYNNEI. The CDR3 extends over 14 amino acids. V dropped 7 bases and J dropped 5; count of bases not matched to a gene: 8. The CDR3 coding sequence is TGTGCCAGCAAGGCACAGGGGGCTTGGGAGACCCAGTACTTC. This translates into CASKAQGAWETQYF.

The V call is TRBV7-9, the J call TRBJ2-1, with 9 bases that match TRBD2. The CDR3 runs 17 residues. Germline CDR1 is SEHNR and CDR2 is FQNEAQ (reference sequence). V trimming: 3 bases; J trimming: 0 bases; junction bases outside the gene matches: 6. CDR3 nucleotide sequence: TGTGCCAGCAGCTTCGGTAGCGGGAGAGGCTCCTACAATGAGCAGTTCTTC. Translating it yields CASSFGSGRGSYNEQFF.

The chain uses TRBV5-1 and TRBJ1-2; 7 bases match TRBD1. V shed 6 bases and J 1 base; nucleotides not matched to a gene: 12. Germline CDR1 reads SGHRS; CDR2 reads YFSETQ. The CDR3 is made up of 16 amino acids. CDR3 protein: CASILTRDRGNYGYTF. Written as DNA, the CDR3 is TGCGCCAGCATCCTGACCCGGGACAGAGGTAACTATGGCTACACCTTC.

J is TRBJ2-3 and V is TRBV15; TRBD2 agrees at 13 bases. V shed 0 bases and J 5 bases; nucleotides not matched to a gene: 14. The CDR3 spans 20 residues. Germline values: CDR1 LNHNV, CDR2 YYDKDF (reference sequence). CDR3 region: CATSRDQGTSGTLEEDTQYF. CDR3 DNA sequence: TGTGCCACCAGCAGAGATCAAGGGACTAGCGGGACCCTCGAGGAAGATACGCAGTATTTT.

The V gene is TRBV6-1, the J gene TRBJ1-5; 8 bases align to TRBD1. Germline CDR1 and CDR2: MNHNS and SASEGT. The V segment lost 3 bases and the J segment 5 bases; nucleotides outside the gene matches: 9. This CDR3 region has 16 residues. The DNA of the CDR3 is TGTGCCAGCAGTGATATCCGGGACAGGTGGCATCAGCCCCAGCATTTT. Translating gives CASSDIRDRWHQPQHF.

This chain links TRBV9 with TRBJ2-3; D unresolved. Between the trimmed V and J ends, which lost 0 bases and 2 bases, there was a span of 7 bases. CDR3 length equals 14 residues. From germline, CDR1 is SGDLS and CDR2 YYNGEE. The CDR3 DNA reads as TGTGCCAGCAGCGTAGGAAGGACCACAGATACGCAGTATTTT. Protein: CASSVGRTTDTQYF.

The V gene is TRBV7-7, the J gene TRBJ2-7; 8 bases fit TRBD2. V trimming: 5 bases; J trimming: 3 bases; junction bases outside the gene matches: 6. Germline CDR1 and CDR2: SSHAT and FNYEAQ (reference sequence). The CDR3 sequence is 14 residues long. CDR3 residues: CASSPGLAGYEQYF. CDR3 sequence (DNA): TGTGCCAGCAGCCCCGGACTAGCTGGCTACGAGCAGTACTTC. The full variable domain, with the rest looked up from reference TRBV7-7 and TRBJ2-7, is GAGVSQSPRYKVTKRGQDVTLRCDPISSHATLYWYQQALGQGPEFLTYFNYEAQPDKSGLPSDRFSAERPEGSISTLTIQRTEQRDSAMYRCASSPGLAGYEQYFGPGTRLTVT.

The rearrangement joins TRBV28 to TRBJ1-2, with TRBD1 identical over 8 bases. The CDR3 is made up of 13 amino acids. J gave up 3 bases and V 5 bases, and 2 bases lay outside the gene matches. Germline assignment: CDR1 MDHEN and CDR2 SYDVKM. Here the CDR3 reads CASSTTGDYGYTF. For the CDR3, the DNA is TGTGCCAGCAGTACGACAGGGGACTATGGCTACACCTTC.

The chain couples TRBV25-1 to TRBJ2-5; no firm D call. The V gene's germline CDR1 is MGHDK and CDR2 SYGVNS. The CDR3 spans 14 residues. Trimming left V 3 bases short and J 2 bases short, with 10 bases between. The CDR3: CASSDSLVQETQYF. CDR3 DNA sequence: TGTGCCAGCAGTGATTCACTGGTTCAAGAGACCCAGTACTTC.

The chain has TRBV4-3 and TRBJ2-1, with D perhaps being TRBD1 or TRBD2 (6 bases each). Germline V gene sequence: CDR1 LGHNA, CDR2 YSLEER. CDR3 length equals 16 residues. V lost 2 bases, J lost 5 bases, and 16 bases lay in between. Written as DNA, the CDR3 is TGCGCCAGCAGCCAACGGGGGCCCCCTGGGGACAATGAGCAGTTCTTC. It is translated as CASSQRGPPGDNEQFF.

The chain is built from TRBV21-1 and TRBJ1-1; TRBD1 is the table's D call and was not checked against the DNA. TRBV21-1 is labeled a pseudogene. The CDR3 length is 12 residues. The CDR3 here is CAVPTGATEAFF. CDR3 nucleotide sequence: TGTGCCGTCCCAACAGGGGCCACTGAAGCTTTCTTT.

The genes are TRBV5-1 and TRBJ2-5; D is uncertain. CDR1 and CDR2 from the germline V gene are SGHRS and YFSETQ. The CDR3 covers 13 residues. Trimming took off 3 bases at V and 2 bases at J, with 8 bases between the two ends. The chain's CDR3 is CASSSENQETQYF. The CDR3 DNA is TGCGCCAGCAGCTCCGAAAATCAAGAGACCCAGTACTTC.

The chain uses TRBV5-4 and TRBJ1-1; the D is unclear. Trimming removed 4 bases from V and 0 bases from J, with 10 bases in between. Germline lookup yields CDR1 SGHNT and CDR2 YYREEE (reference sequence). The CDR3 has 14 amino acids. The CDR3 spells CASSREWVNTEAFF. The CDR3 region has the DNA TGTGCCAGCAGCCGCGAGTGGGTGAACACTGAAGCTTTCTTT.

This sequence joins TRBV10-1 and TRBJ2-1; D assignment may be TRBD1 or TRBD2 (5 bases each). Trimming removed 2 bases at V and 12 bases at J, with 11 bases between. The V gene's germline CDR1 is WNHNN and CDR2 SYGVQD (reference sequence). The CDR3 has 12 residues. The CDR3 DNA sequence: TGCGCCAGCAGTGAGCCGTTGGGGACGCAGTTCTTC. Protein product: CASSEPLGTQFF.